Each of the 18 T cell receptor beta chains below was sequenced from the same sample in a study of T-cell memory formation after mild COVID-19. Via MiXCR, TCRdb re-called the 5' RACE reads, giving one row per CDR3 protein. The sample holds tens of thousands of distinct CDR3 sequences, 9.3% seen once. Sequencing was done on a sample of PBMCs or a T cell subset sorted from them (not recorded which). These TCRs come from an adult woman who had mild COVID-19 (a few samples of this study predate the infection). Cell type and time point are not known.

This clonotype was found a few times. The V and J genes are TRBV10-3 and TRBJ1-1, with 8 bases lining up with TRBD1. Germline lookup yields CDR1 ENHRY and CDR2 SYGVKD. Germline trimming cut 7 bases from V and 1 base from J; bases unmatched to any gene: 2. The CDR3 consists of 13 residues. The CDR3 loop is CAINRGGNTEAFF. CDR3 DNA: TGTGCCATCAACAGGGGGGGGAACACTGAAGCTTTCTTT.

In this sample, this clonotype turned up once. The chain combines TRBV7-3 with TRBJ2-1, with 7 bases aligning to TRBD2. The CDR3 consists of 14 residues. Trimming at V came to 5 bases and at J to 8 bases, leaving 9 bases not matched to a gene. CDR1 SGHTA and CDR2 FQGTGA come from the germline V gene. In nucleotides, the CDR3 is TGTGCCAGCAGCCTCAACAGCGGGGTCTATGAGCAGTTCTTC. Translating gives CASSLNSGVYEQFF.

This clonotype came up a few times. The CDR3 nucleotides read TGCGCCAGCAGCTTGGTGGCAGCGGGAGACCATGAGCAGTTCTTC. It translates to CASSLVAAGDHEQFF. The chain links TRBV5-1 to TRBJ2-1, with 8 bases fitting TRBD2. Trimming removed 0 bases from V and 8 bases from J; junction bases left unmatched: 7. CDR3 length: 15 amino acids. Per the germline V gene, CDR1 is SGHRS and CDR2 is YFSETQ.

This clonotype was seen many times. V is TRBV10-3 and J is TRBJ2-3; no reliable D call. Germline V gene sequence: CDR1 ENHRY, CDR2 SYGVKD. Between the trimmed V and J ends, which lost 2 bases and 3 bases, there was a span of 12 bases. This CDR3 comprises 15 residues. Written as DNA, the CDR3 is TGTGCCATCAGTGAGGCTGGCAGGCCGACAGATACGCAGTATTTT. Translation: CAISEAGRPTDTQYF.

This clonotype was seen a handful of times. The chain's CDR3 is CASSYWQGVNTGELFF. The CDR3 bases are TGTGCCAGCAGTTATTGGCAGGGTGTCAACACCGGGGAGCTGTTTTTT. This sequence joins TRBV12-3 or TRBV12-4 and TRBJ2-2; D is possibly TRBD1 (5 bases). The CDR3 covers 16 residues. V was pared by 4 bases and J by 2 bases, with 14 bases between.

For the CDR3, the DNA is TGCGCCAGCAGCCAAGATTACAGTTCCAATCAGCCCCAGCATTTT. Translation: CASSQDYSSNQPQHF. The chain couples TRBV4-3 to TRBJ1-5; D remains unclear. CDR1 is LGHNA, CDR2 YSLEER, per germline. The CDR3 sequence is 15 residues long. V was pared by 0 bases and J by 3 bases, with 9 bases between.

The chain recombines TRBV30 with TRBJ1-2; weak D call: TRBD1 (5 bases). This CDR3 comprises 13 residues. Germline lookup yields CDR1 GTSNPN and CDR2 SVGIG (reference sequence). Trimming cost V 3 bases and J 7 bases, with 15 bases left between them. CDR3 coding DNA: TGTGCCTGGAGCCGTAGAACAGGTGTTGGCTACACCTTC. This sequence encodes CAWSRRTGVGYTF.

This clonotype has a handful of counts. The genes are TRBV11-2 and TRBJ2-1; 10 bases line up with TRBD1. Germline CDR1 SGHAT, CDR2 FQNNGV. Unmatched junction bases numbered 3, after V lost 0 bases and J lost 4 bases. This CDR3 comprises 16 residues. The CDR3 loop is CASSLEGDRGYNEQFF. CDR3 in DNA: TGTGCCAGCAGCTTAGAGGGGGACAGGGGTTACAATGAGCAGTTCTTC.

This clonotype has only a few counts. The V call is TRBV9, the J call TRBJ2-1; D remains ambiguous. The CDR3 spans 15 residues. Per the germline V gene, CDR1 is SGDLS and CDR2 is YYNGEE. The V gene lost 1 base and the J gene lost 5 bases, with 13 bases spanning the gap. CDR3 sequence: CASSVSPTANNEQFF. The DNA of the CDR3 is TGTGCCAGCAGCGTATCTCCTACAGCCAACAATGAGCAGTTCTTC.

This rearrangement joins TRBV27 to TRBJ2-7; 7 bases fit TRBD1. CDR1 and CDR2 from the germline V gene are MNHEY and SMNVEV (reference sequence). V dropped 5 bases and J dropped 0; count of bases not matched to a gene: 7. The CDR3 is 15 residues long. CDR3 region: CASSLTWDSSYEQYF. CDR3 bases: TGTGCCAGCAGTCTGACGTGGGACAGCTCCTACGAGCAGTACTTC.

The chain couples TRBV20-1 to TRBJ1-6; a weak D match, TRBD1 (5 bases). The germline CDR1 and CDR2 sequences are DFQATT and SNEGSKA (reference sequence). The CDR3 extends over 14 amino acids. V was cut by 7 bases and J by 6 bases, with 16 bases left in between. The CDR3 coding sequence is TGCAGTGTTTCTGGGGCAGGACCTAATTCACCCCTCCACTTT. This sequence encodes CSVSGAGPNSPLHF.

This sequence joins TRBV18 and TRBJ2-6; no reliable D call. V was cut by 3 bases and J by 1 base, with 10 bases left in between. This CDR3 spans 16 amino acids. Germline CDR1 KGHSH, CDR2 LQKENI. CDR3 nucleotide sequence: TGTGCCAGCTCACCGTTAGAGGCGTCTGGGGCCAACGTCCTGACTTTC. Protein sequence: CASSPLEASGANVLTF.

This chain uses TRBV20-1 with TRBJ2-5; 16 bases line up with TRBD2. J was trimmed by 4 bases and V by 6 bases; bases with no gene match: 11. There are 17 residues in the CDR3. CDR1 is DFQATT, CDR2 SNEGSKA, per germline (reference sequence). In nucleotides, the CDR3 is TGCAGTGCACCGGGACTAGCGGGAGGGCGTAGGGGAGAGACCCAGTACTTC. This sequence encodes CSAPGLAGGRRGETQYF.

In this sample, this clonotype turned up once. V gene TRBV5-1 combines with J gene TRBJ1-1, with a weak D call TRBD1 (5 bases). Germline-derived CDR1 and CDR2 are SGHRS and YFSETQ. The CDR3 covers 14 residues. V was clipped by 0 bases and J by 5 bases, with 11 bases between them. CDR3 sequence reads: CASSLVQGETEAFF. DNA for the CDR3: TGCGCCAGCAGCTTGGTCCAGGGAGAGACTGAAGCTTTCTTT.

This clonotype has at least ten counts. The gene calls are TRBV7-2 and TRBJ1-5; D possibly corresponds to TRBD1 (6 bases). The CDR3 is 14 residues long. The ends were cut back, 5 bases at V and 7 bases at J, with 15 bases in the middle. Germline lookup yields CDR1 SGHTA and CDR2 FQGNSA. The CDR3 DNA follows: TGTGCCAGCAGCCCTGGGGGCTGGGGGCAGCCCCAGCATTTT. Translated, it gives CASSPGGWGQPQHF.

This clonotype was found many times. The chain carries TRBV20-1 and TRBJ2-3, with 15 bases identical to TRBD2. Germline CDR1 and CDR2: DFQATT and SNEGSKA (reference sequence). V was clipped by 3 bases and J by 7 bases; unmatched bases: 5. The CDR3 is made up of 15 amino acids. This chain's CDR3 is CSASDGLAGGYTQYF. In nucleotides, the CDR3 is TGCAGTGCTAGTGACGGACTAGCGGGGGGGTATACGCAGTATTTT.

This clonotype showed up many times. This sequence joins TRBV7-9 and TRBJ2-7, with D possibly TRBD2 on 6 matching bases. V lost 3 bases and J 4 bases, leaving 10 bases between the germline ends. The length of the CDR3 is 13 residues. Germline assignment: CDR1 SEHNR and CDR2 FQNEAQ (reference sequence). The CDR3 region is CASSLTAGYEQYF. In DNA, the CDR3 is TGTGCCAGCAGCTTGACGGCGGGATACGAGCAGTACTTC.

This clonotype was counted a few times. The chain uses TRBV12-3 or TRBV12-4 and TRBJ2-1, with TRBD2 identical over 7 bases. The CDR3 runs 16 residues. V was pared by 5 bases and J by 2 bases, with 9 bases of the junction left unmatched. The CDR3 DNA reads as TGTGCCAGCAGTCTACTCTCCAGCGGGACCTACAATGAGCAGTTCTTC. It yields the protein CASSLLSSGTYNEQFF.